This T cell receptor beta chain comes out of a study of siplizumab effects on memory and regulatory T cells. V was clipped by 3 bases and J by 2 bases; unmatched bases: 14. The CDR3 consists of 18 residues. Germline V gene data show CDR1 as SGDLS and CDR2 as YYNGEE. Profiled with immunoSEQ multiplex PCR; TCRdb holds only in-frame clones, not every one. The table lists over 80,000 clones, about 87% of them singletons. The material sequenced was Tregs sorted from blood. The TCR sequence derives from a human donor in good health. V usage is TRBV9 and J usage is TRBJ2-7; TRBD2 agrees at 10 bases. CDR3 nucleotides: TGTGCCAGCAGCGCAGAGATCGATCTAGCGGGGGTCCCCTACGAGCAGTACTTC. It codes for CASSAEIDLAGVPYEQYF.